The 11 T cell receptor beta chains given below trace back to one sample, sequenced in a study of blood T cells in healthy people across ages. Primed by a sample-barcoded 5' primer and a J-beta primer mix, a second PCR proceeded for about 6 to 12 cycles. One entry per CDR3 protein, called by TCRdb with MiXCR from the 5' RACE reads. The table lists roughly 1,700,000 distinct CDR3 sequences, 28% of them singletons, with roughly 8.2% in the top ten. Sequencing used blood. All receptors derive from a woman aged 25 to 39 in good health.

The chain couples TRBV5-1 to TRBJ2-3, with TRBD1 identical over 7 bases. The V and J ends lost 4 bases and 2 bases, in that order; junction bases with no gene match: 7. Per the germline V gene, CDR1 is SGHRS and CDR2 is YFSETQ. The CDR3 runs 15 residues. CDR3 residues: CASSTSGGNTDTQYF. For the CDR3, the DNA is TGCGCCAGCAGCACTTCAGGGGGTAACACAGATACGCAGTATTTT.

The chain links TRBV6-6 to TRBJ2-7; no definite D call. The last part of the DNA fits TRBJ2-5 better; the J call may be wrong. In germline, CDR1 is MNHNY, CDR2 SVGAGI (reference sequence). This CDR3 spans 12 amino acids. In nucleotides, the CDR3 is TGTGCCAGCGGCGGCAGCCGTGAGACCCAGTACTTC. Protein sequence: CASGGSRETQYF.

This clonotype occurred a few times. The DNA for the CDR3 is TGTGCCAGCAGCCAAGGGACAGGGCTCAATGAGCAGTACTTC. This sequence encodes CASSQGTGLNEQYF. The chain couples TRBV3-1 to TRBJ2-7, with 8 nucleotides matching TRBD1. Germline-derived CDR1 and CDR2 are LGHDT and YNNKEL (reference sequence). This CDR3 comprises 14 residues. V lost 1 base, J lost 7 bases, and 6 bases stayed unmatched.

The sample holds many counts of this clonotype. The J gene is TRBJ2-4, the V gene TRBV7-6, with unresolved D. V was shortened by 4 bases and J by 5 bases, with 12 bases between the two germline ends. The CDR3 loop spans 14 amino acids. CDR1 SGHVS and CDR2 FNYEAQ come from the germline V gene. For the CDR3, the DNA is TGTGCCAGCAGCTCAACATACACAGAAAACATTCAGTACTTC. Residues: CASSSTYTENIQYF.

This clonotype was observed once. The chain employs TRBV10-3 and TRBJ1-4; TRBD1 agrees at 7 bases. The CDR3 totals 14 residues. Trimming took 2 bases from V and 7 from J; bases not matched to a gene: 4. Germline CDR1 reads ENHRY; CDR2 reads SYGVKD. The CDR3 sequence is CAISENRGTEKLFF. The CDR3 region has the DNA TGTGCCATCAGTGAGAACAGGGGAACTGAAAAACTGTTTTTT.

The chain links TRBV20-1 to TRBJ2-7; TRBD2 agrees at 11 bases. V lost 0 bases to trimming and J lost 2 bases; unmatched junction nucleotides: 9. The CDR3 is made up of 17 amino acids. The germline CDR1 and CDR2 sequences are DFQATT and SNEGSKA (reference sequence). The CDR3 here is CSARDFSSSGRPYEQYF. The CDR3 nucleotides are TGCAGTGCTAGAGACTTTTCTTCTAGCGGGAGGCCCTACGAGCAGTACTTC.

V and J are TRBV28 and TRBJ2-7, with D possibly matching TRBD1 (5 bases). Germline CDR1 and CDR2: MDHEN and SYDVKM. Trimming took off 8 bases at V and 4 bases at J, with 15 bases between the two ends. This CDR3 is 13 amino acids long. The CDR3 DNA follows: TGTGCCAGCCAACCTGGAAAGGGGTACGAGCAGTACTTC. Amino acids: CASQPGKGYEQYF.

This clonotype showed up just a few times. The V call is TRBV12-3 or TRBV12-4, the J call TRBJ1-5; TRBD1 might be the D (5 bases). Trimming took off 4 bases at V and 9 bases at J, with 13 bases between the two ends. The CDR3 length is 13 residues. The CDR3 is CASSWGDRRPQHF. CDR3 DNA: TGTGCCAGCAGTTGGGGGGATAGACGGCCCCAGCATTTT.

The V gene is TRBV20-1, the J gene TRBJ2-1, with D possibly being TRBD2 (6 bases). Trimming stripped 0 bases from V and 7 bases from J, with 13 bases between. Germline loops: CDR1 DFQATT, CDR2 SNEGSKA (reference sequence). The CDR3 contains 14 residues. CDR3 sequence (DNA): TGCAGTGCTAGAGATTGGAGGGGAACGAATGAGCAGTTCTTC. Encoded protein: CSARDWRGTNEQFF.

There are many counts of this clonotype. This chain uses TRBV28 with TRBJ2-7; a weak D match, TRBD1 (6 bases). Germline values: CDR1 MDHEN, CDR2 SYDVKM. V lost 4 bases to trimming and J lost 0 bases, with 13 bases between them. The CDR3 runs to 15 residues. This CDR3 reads CASSSTGINSYEQYF. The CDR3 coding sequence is TGTGCCAGCAGTTCGACAGGTATCAACTCCTACGAGCAGTACTTC.

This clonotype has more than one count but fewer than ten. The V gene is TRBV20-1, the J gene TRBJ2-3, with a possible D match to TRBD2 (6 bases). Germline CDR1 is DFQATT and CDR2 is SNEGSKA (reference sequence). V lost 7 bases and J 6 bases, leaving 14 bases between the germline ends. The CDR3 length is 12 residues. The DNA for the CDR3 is TGCAGTGTCAGGAGGGTGGGCGATACGCAGTATTTT. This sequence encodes CSVRRVGDTQYF.